Listed below are T cell receptor beta chains from one sample, sequenced in a study of early T cells in non-severe SARS-CoV-2 infection. TCRdb independently ran MiXCR on the 5' RACE reads; one entry per CDR3 protein. The sample lists 45,000 or so distinct CDR3 sequences; roughly 6.2% were seen once. The sample consisted of whole blood. These receptor sequences come from an adult who was a healthcare worker with PCR-confirmed SARS-CoV-2 infection or an uninfected control (not recorded which). CDR3s include the opening cysteine and the closing phenylalanine or tryptophan. The D gene is left open where the match is weak. A row's size may be missing; if present it is once, few, many or a size class.

D gene: NA; J gene: TRBJ2-4; clone size: many; V gene: TRBV20-1; CDR3 protein: CSASDPKNIQYF; CDR3 DNA: TGCAGTGCTAGTGACCCCAAAAACATTCAGTACTTC
D gene: NA; J gene: TRBJ2-7; clone size: many; V gene: TRBV20-1; CDR3 protein: CSAASGHEQYF; CDR3 DNA: TGCAGTGCCGCGTCGGGGCACGAGCAGTACTTC
D gene: NA; J gene: TRBJ2-2; clone size: NA; V gene: TRBV5-1; CDR3 protein: CASSPSSTNTGELFF; CDR3 DNA: TGCGCCAGCAGCCCTTCTTCCACGAACACCGGGGAGCTGTTTTTT
D gene: NA; J gene: TRBJ1-2; clone size: NA; V gene: TRBV6-5; CDR3 protein: CASSYSNQGLLTLLGYTF; CDR3 DNA: TGTGCCAGCAGTTACTCGAACCAGGGGTTGTTGACGTTGTTGGGCTACACCTTC
D gene: TRBD2; J gene: TRBJ2-1; clone size: NA; V gene: TRBV19; CDR3 protein: CASMSLAETNEQFF; CDR3 DNA: TGTGCCAGTATGTCACTAGCGGAAACGAATGAGCAGTTCTTC
D gene: TRBD1; J gene: TRBJ1-1; clone size: NA; V gene: TRBV5-5; CDR3 protein: CASSPGQGPAEAFF; CDR3 DNA: TGTGCCAGCAGCCCCGGACAGGGTCCGGCTGAAGCTTTCTTT
D gene: TRBD1; J gene: TRBJ1-6; clone size: many; V gene: TRBV5-1; CDR3 protein: CASSPRTGPNSPLHF; CDR3 DNA: TGCGCCAGCAGCCCCAGGACAGGCCCTAATTCACCCCTCCACTTT
D gene: NA; J gene: TRBJ2-1; clone size: many; V gene: TRBV30; CDR3 protein: CAWSQGSEQFF; CDR3 DNA: TGTGCCTGGAGTCAGGGGAGTGAGCAGTTCTTC
D gene: NA; J gene: TRBJ2-7; clone size: NA; V gene: TRBV28; CDR3 protein: CASSYINSYEQYF; CDR3 DNA: TGTGCCAGCAGTTACATTAACAGTTACGAGCAGTACTTC
D gene: NA; J gene: TRBJ2-3; clone size: many; V gene: TRBV7-6; CDR3 protein: CASSFEGVQYF; CDR3 DNA: TGTGCCAGCAGCTTTGAGGGGGTCCAGTATTTT
D gene: NA; J gene: TRBJ1-1; clone size: many; V gene: TRBV20-1; CDR3 protein: CSATGAISEAFF; CDR3 DNA: TGCAGTGCCACTGGGGCTATCAGTGAAGCTTTCTTT
D gene: NA; J gene: TRBJ1-1; clone size: many; V gene: TRBV6-5; CDR3 protein: CASSYADFTEAFF; CDR3 DNA: TGTGCCAGCAGTTACGCGGACTTCACTGAAGCTTTCTTT
D gene: NA; J gene: TRBJ2-4; clone size: many; V gene: TRBV21-1; CDR3 protein: CASSKIYDKAKNIQYF; CDR3 DNA: TGTGCCAGCAGCAAGATTTACGACAAAGCCAAAAACATTCAGTACTTC
D gene: NA; J gene: TRBJ2-5; clone size: many; V gene: TRBV21-1; CDR3 protein: CASSSQLGARETQYF; CDR3 DNA: TGTGCCAGCAGCTCCCAGCTGGGGGCTCGGGAGACCCAGTACTTC
D gene: NA; J gene: TRBJ1-4; clone size: many; V gene: TRBV6-6; CDR3 protein: CASSYSTALFEKLFF; CDR3 DNA: TGTGCCAGCAGTTACTCGACGGCCCTATTCGAAAAACTGTTTTTT
D gene: NA; J gene: TRBJ1-4; clone size: many; V gene: TRBV6-6; CDR3 protein: CASSYGGAGEKLFF; CDR3 DNA: TGTGCCAGCAGTTACGGAGGGGCCGGTGAAAAACTGTTTTTT
D gene: NA; J gene: TRBJ2-5; clone size: many; V gene: TRBV12-3/TRBV12-4; CDR3 protein: CASSLQETQYF; CDR3 DNA: TGTGCCAGCAGTTTACAGGAGACCCAGTACTTC
D gene: TRBD2; J gene: TRBJ2-3; clone size: few; V gene: TRBV20-1; CDR3 protein: CSAILAGGRTDTQYF; CDR3 DNA: TGCAGTGCCATTCTAGCGGGGGGGCGGACAGATACGCAGTATTTT
D gene: NA; J gene: TRBJ2-5; clone size: many; V gene: TRBV29-1; CDR3 protein: CSVQAEETQYF; CDR3 DNA: TGCAGCGTTCAGGCAGAAGAGACCCAGTACTTC
D gene: NA; J gene: TRBJ1-2; clone size: many; V gene: TRBV6-6; CDR3 protein: CASSSPYSYTF; CDR3 DNA: TGTGCCAGCAGTTCCCCCTATAGCTACACCTTC
D gene: TRBD2; J gene: TRBJ2-5; clone size: many; V gene: TRBV20-1; CDR3 protein: CSLHSGGVKETQYF; CDR3 DNA: TGCAGTCTTCATAGCGGGGGCGTCAAAGAGACCCAGTACTTC
D gene: TRBD1; J gene: TRBJ2-3; clone size: many; V gene: TRBV6-1; CDR3 protein: CASSEQQGFRDTQYF; CDR3 DNA: TGTGCCAGCAGTGAGCAACAGGGGTTTAGGGATACGCAGTATTTT
D gene: NA; J gene: TRBJ1-2; clone size: many; V gene: TRBV7-9; CDR3 protein: CASSLQVSNYGYTF; CDR3 DNA: TGTGCCAGCAGCCTACAGGTGTCGAACTATGGCTACACCTTC
D gene: NA; J gene: TRBJ2-3; clone size: NA; V gene: TRBV5-5; CDR3 protein: CASSLATGIDTQYF; CDR3 DNA: TGTGCCAGCAGCTTGGCCACGGGCATCGATACGCAGTATTTT
D gene: TRBD1; J gene: TRBJ2-3; clone size: NA; V gene: TRBV11-2; CDR3 protein: CASSLGTGGLDTQYF; CDR3 DNA: TGTGCCAGCAGCTTGGGGACAGGGGGCTTGGATACGCAGTATTTT
D gene: NA; J gene: TRBJ2-7; clone size: few; V gene: TRBV11-2; CDR3 protein: CASSPLSSYEQYF; CDR3 DNA: TGTGCCAGCAGCCCCCTTTCCTCCTACGAGCAGTACTTC
D gene: NA; J gene: TRBJ1-1; clone size: many; V gene: TRBV18; CDR3 protein: CASSPERVMNTEAFF; CDR3 DNA: TGTGCCAGCTCACCGGAAAGGGTCATGAACACTGAAGCTTTCTTT
D gene: NA; J gene: TRBJ2-5; clone size: many; V gene: TRBV29-1; CDR3 protein: CSVELRQNQETQYF; CDR3 DNA: TGCAGCGTTGAATTGAGACAAAACCAAGAGACCCAGTACTTC
D gene: NA; J gene: TRBJ2-6; clone size: many; V gene: TRBV11-2; CDR3 protein: CASSLGNSGANVLTF; CDR3 DNA: TGTGCCAGCAGCTTAGGGAACTCTGGGGCCAACGTCCTGACTTTC
D gene: TRBD2; J gene: TRBJ2-1; clone size: few; V gene: TRBV2; CDR3 protein: CASSEAGLAGANEQFF; CDR3 DNA: TGTGCCAGCAGTGAAGCGGGGCTAGCGGGGGCAAATGAGCAGTTCTTC
D gene: NA; J gene: TRBJ1-6; clone size: few; V gene: TRBV20-1; CDR3 protein: CSVGTEGSPLHF; CDR3 DNA: TGCAGTGTTGGGACTGAGGGATCACCCCTCCACTTT
D gene: NA; J gene: TRBJ2-7; clone size: many; V gene: TRBV5-4; CDR3 protein: CASSLKGVHDEQYF; CDR3 DNA: TGTGCCAGCAGCCTGAAGGGGGTTCACGACGAGCAGTACTTC
D gene: NA; J gene: TRBJ1-2; clone size: NA; V gene: TRBV2; CDR3 protein: CASRQGYSDGYTF; CDR3 DNA: TGTGCCAGCAGGCAGGGTTATTCGGATGGCTACACCTTC
D gene: NA; J gene: TRBJ1-5; clone size: many; V gene: TRBV11-2; CDR3 protein: CASSLGGTQPQHF; CDR3 DNA: TGTGCCAGCAGCTTGGGGGGGACTCAGCCCCAGCATTTT
D gene: NA; J gene: TRBJ2-7; clone size: many; V gene: TRBV6-1; CDR3 protein: CASSDEPRSYEQYF; CDR3 DNA: TGTGCCAGCAGTGACGAACCCCGCTCCTACGAGCAGTACTTC
D gene: TRBD1; J gene: TRBJ1-1; clone size: NA; V gene: TRBV7-9; CDR3 protein: CASSLALEGAWTEAFF; CDR3 DNA: TGTGCCAGCAGCTTAGCGCTGGAGGGGGCGTGGACTGAAGCTTTCTTT
D gene: TRBD2; J gene: TRBJ2-3; clone size: many; V gene: TRBV20-1; CDR3 protein: CSAPDGKRGSTDTQYF; CDR3 DNA: TGCAGTGCTCCCGACGGAAAGCGGGGGAGCACAGATACGCAGTATTTT